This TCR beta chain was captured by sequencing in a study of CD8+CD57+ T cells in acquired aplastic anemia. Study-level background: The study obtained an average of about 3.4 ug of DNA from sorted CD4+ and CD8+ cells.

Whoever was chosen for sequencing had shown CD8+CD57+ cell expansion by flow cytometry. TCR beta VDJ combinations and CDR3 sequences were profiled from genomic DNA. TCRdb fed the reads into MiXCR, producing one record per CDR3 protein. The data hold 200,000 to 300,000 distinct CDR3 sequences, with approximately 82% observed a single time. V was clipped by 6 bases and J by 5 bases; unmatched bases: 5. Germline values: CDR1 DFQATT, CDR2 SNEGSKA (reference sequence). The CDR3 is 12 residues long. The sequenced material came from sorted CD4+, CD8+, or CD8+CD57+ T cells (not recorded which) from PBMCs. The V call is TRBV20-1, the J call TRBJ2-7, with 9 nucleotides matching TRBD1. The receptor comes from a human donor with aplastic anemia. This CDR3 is CSALGQGDEQYV. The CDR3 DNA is TGCAGTGCATTGGGACAGGGTGACGAGCAGTACGTC.